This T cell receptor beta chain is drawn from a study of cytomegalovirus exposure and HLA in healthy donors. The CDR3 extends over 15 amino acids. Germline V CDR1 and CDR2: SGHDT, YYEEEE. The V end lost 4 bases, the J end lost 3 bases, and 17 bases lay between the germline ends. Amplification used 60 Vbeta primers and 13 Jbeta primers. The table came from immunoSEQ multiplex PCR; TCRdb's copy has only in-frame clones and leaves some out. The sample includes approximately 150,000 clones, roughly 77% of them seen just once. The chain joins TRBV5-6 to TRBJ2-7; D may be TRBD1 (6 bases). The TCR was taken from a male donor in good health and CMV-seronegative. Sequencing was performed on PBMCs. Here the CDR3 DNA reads TGTGCCAGCAGCCACAGCGGACAGACCTACTACGAGCAGTACTTC. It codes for CASSHSGQTYYEQYF. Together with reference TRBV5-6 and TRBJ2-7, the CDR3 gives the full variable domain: DAGVTQSPTHLIKTRGQQVTLRCSPKSGHDTVSWYQQALGQGPQFIFQYYEEEERQRGNFPDRFSGHQFPNYSSELNVNALLLGDSALYLCASSHSGQTYYEQYFGPGTRLTVT.